This TCR beta chain originates from a study of T cell repertoires in cytomegalovirus infection. Study background: CMV infection together with matching HLA type was indicated by public TCR beta signatures.

V gave up 2 bases and J gave up 3 bases, with 9 bases separating them. Germline V gene lookup returns CDR1 MDHEN and CDR2 SYDVKM. This CDR3 contains 14 residues. TCRdb recomputed calls from the reads with MiXCR, one row per CDR3 protein. The sample consists of some 170,000 distinct CDR3 sequences, about a sixth of them appearing once. General study results and limits: HLA-C-restricted TCR beta clonotypes specific for CMV led the ex vivo response. Summed frequency of shared TCR beta families picked out CMV carriers who also had the relevant HLA.

On this clonotype itself: No antigen is known for it.

The rearrangement joins TRBV28 to TRBJ2-3; D is unresolved. The material sequenced was CD8+ T cells from PBMCs. The receptor was isolated from a human donor in good health (CMV status not recorded). Some clones in this sample may be carry-over from other donors' samples. The DNA for the CDR3 is TGTGCCAGCAGTTTAGATAGTCGTACAGATACGCAGTATTTT. This gives the protein CASSLDSRTDTQYF.